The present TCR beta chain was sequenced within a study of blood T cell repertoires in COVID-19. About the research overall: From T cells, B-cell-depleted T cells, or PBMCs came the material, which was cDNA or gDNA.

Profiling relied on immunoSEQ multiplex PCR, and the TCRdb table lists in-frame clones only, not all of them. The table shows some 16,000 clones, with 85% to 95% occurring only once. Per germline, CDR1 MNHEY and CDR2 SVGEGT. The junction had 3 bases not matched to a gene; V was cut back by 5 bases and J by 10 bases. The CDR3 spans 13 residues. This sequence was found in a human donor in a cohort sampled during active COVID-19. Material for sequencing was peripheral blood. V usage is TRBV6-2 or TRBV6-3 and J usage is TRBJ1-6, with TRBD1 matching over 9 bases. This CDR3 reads CASSNRGQSPLHF. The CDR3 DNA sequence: TGTGCCAGCAGTAACAGGGGGCAATCACCCCTCCACTTT.